This paragraph covers one T cell receptor (beta chain) sequence. Its cognate antigen is unknown. The PCR ran on 60 Vbeta and 13 Jbeta primers. This table comes from immunoSEQ multiplex PCR, and its TCRdb copy is limited to in-frame clones, with some not included. The sample holds about 130,000 clones, 84% seen once. The sample belongs to a study of cytomegalovirus exposure and HLA in healthy donors. On the study more broadly: From 150 million to 200 million T cells, an earlier analysis saw 100 million to 140 million unique TCR beta sequences. Points from the study as a whole: Relative to equally common others, HLA-associated TCR beta chains showed greater clonal expansion in a later analysis.

The CDR3 has 15 amino acids. Trimming took 4 bases from V and 2 from J; bases not matched to a gene: 5. Germline CDR1 is PRHDT and CDR2 is FYEKMQ (reference sequence). In nominal health when sampled, donors likely had unrecorded immune exposures nonetheless. The sequenced material came from PBMCs. The chain has TRBV13 and TRBJ2-5, with 9 bases matching TRBD2. This TCR was recovered from a woman younger than 30 in good health and CMV-seropositive. The DNA for the CDR3 is TGTGCCAGCAGCTGGATAGCGGGGGTTCAAGAGACCCAGTACTTC. Encoded protein: CASSWIAGVQETQYF.